This passage covers 4 T cell receptor beta chains from one sample sequenced in a study of blood T cell repertoires in COVID-19 (dated by TCRdb to about 2020). Library preparation was by the immunoSEQ multiplex PCR assay. Not all clones reach the TCRdb copy of this immuneACCESS table, which keeps in-frame sequences only. Checked studies attribute under half of the gap to unresolved V genes and leave the rest unexplained. The sample table records about 150,000 clones; 75% to 90% of these occur just once. Approximately 4.3% of the sample rests with the top ten. Sequencing was performed on PBMCs or T cells enriched from blood (not recorded which). These receptor sequences come from a man in his forties or fifties who had recovered from COVID-19.

The chain joins TRBV28 to TRBJ2-7; the match to TRBD2 covers 10 bases. V lost 8 bases to trimming and J lost 5 bases; unmatched junction nucleotides: 12. Germline CDR1 MDHEN, CDR2 SYDVKM. The CDR3 length is 15 residues. The CDR3 here is CASCSAGTSVHEQYF. The CDR3 coding sequence is TGTGCCAGCTGCTCTGCCGGGACTAGCGTTCACGAGCAGTACTTC.

The V and J genes are TRBV5-6 and TRBJ2-5, with TRBD2 matching 12 bases. Germline V gene lookup returns CDR1 SGHDT and CDR2 YYEEEE. V dropped 3 bases and J dropped 2; count of bases not matched to a gene: 2. This CDR3 has 15 amino acids. CDR3 residues: CASSSSGGAQETQYF. In DNA, the CDR3 is TGTGCCAGCAGCTCTAGCGGGGGGGCTCAAGAGACCCAGTACTTC.

The V call is TRBV2, the J call TRBJ1-2, with TRBD1 as a possible D gene (5 bases). V dropped 3 bases and J dropped 1 base, with 12 bases sitting between them. Germline V gene sequence: CDR1 SNHLY, CDR2 FYNNEI. The length of the CDR3 is 15 residues. CDR3: CASSDRATVNYGYTF. In nucleotides, the CDR3 is TGTGCCAGCAGTGACCGGGCGACAGTTAACTATGGCTACACCTTC.

The chain carries TRBV28 and TRBJ1-6, with a weak D call TRBD1 (6 bases). Per the germline V gene, CDR1 is MDHEN and CDR2 is SYDVKM. Trimming cost V 5 bases and J 9 bases, with 20 bases left between them. This CDR3 spans 16 amino acids. The chain's CDR3 is CASSPLTGPRGSPLHF. As DNA, the CDR3 is TGTGCCAGCAGTCCCCTAACAGGGCCCCGGGGTTCACCCCTCCACTTT.